These 32 T cell receptor beta chains were all obtained from the same sample, sequenced in a study of blood T cell repertoires in COVID-19. Only in-frame clones appear in the TCRdb table, and some are missing; sequencing was by immunoSEQ multiplex PCR. The sample has around 330,000 clones, about nine tenths seen once; the top ten hold 5.2%. The sample consisted of PBMCs or T cells enriched from blood (not recorded which). The source of these receptors is a man aged 60 to 69 who had recovered from COVID-19.

The rearrangement joins TRBV29-1 to TRBJ1-3; D is unclear. This CDR3 is built from 13 residues. V was clipped by 4 bases and J by 4 bases, with 11 bases between them. From germline, CDR1 is SQVTM and CDR2 ANQGSEA. CDR3 sequence (DNA): TGCAGCGTTGCCGAGAATTCAGGAAACACCATATATTTT. Its protein is CSVAENSGNTIYF.

The rearrangement joins TRBV18 to TRBJ2-1; D is ambiguous. V was clipped by 1 base and J by 5 bases, with 9 bases between them. This CDR3 has 14 amino acids. Germline-derived CDR1 and CDR2 are KGHSH and LQKENI. In nucleotides, the CDR3 is TGTGCCAGCTCACCACGGTTAGCAGACAATGAGCAGTTCTTC. The encoded protein is CASSPRLADNEQFF.

The chain recombines TRBV10-2 with TRBJ1-3; a weak D match, TRBD1 (6 bases). Trimming took 8 bases from V and 9 from J, leaving 11 bases between them. CDR1 and CDR2 from the germline V gene are WSHSY and SAAADI. The CDR3 has 11 amino acids. DNA for the CDR3: TGCGCCAGCGGGGACATGGCCACCATATATTTT. This encodes CASGDMATIYF.

The chain joins TRBV27 to TRBJ2-1, with TRBD2 matching 7 bases. CDR1 MNHEY and CDR2 SMNVEV come from the germline V gene (reference sequence). J gave up 7 bases and V 7 bases, and 10 bases lay outside the gene matches. This CDR3 comprises 14 residues. CDR3 sequence: CASNLRLAENEQFF. The DNA for the CDR3 is TGTGCCAGCAACCTGAGGCTAGCGGAAAATGAGCAGTTCTTC.

The V gene is TRBV28, the J gene TRBJ2-2, with 14 bases that match TRBD2. The junction had 13 bases not matched to a gene; V was cut back by 7 bases and J by 6 bases. Germline values: CDR1 MDHEN, CDR2 SYDVKM. The CDR3 is 18 amino acids. The CDR3 sequence: CASIPNGLAGGRAGELFF. CDR3 nucleotides: TGTGCCAGCATCCCGAACGGACTAGCGGGAGGCCGAGCCGGGGAGCTGTTTTTT. The variable domain in full, completed from reference TRBV28 and TRBJ2-2, reads DVKVTQSSRYLVKRTGEKVFLECVQDMDHENMFWYRQDPGLGLRLIYFSYDVKMKEKGDIPEGYSVSREKKERFSLILESASTNQTSMYLCASIPNGLAGGRAGELFFGEGSRLTVL.

The V gene is TRBV4-2, the J gene TRBJ2-1; D perhaps matches TRBD2 (6 bases). The V gene lost 4 bases and the J gene lost 8 bases, with 18 bases spanning the gap. Germline-derived CDR1 and CDR2 are LGHNA and YNFKEQ. This CDR3 is built from 15 residues. CDR3 bases: TGTGCCAGCAGCCGATCGGGACTGCCTATCGATGAGCAGTTCTTC. It codes for CASSRSGLPIDEQFF.

The chain is built from TRBV28 and TRBJ2-7; TRBD2 matches at 14 bases. CDR1 MDHEN and CDR2 SYDVKM come from the germline V gene. Unmatched junction bases numbered 9, after V lost 5 bases and J lost 6 bases. The CDR3 contains 16 residues. Written as DNA, the CDR3 is TGTGCCAGCAGTGCCGGACTAGCGGGAGGAAAGCGCGAGCAGTACTTC. Its translation is CASSAGLAGGKREQYF. The entire variable domain, with the rest obtained from reference TRBV28 and TRBJ2-7, is as follows: DVKVTQSSRYLVKRTGEKVFLECVQDMDHENMFWYRQDPGLGLRLIYFSYDVKMKEKGDIPEGYSVSREKKERFSLILESASTNQTSMYLCASSAGLAGGKREQYFGPGTRLTVT.

The J gene is TRBJ2-5, the V gene TRBV7-2; TRBD1 is a possible D gene (6 bases). Germline values: CDR1 SGHTA, CDR2 FQGNSA. The CDR3 length is 17 residues. The germline V and J ends were trimmed by 5 bases and 5 bases, with 24 bases remaining between them. The CDR3 is CASSKLRAGRGSETQYF. In DNA form, the CDR3 reads TGTGCCAGCAGCAAACTAAGGGCGGGCAGGGGATCTGAGACCCAGTACTTC.

V usage is TRBV28 and J usage is TRBJ1-5, with TRBD1 matching over 7 bases. The CDR3 consists of 15 residues. V was clipped by 4 bases and J by 4 bases; unmatched bases: 7. CDR1 and CDR2 from the germline V gene are MDHEN and SYDVKM. CDR3 sequence reads: CASSSETGWNQPQHF. CDR3 coding DNA: TGTGCCAGCAGTTCAGAGACAGGGTGGAATCAGCCCCAGCATTTT.

The chain joins TRBV28 to TRBJ2-7, with D possibly TRBD1 on 6 matching bases. V shed 5 bases and J shed 2 bases, with 19 bases lying between them. The CDR3 is 16 residues long. Per the germline V gene, CDR1 is MDHEN and CDR2 is SYDVKM. CDR3: CASSPTGQTKPYEQYF. In DNA form, the CDR3 reads TGTGCCAGCAGTCCGACCGGACAGACTAAACCCTACGAGCAGTACTTC. The full variable domain, with the rest looked up from reference TRBV28 and TRBJ2-7, is DVKVTQSSRYLVKRTGEKVFLECVQDMDHENMFWYRQDPGLGLRLIYFSYDVKMKEKGDIPEGYSVSREKKERFSLILESASTNQTSMYLCASSPTGQTKPYEQYFGPGTRLTVT.

The chain joins TRBV5-4 to TRBJ2-3; maybe TRBD1 (6 bases). Germline V gene data show CDR1 as SGHNT and CDR2 as YYREEE (reference sequence). This CDR3 contains 14 residues. The ends were cut back, 3 bases at V and 4 bases at J, with 12 bases in the middle. CDR3 region: CASSSGQKSDTQYF. For the CDR3, the DNA is TGTGCCAGCAGCTCAGGACAGAAGTCAGATACGCAGTATTTT.

This clone was counted at least ten times. The V gene is TRBV18, the J gene TRBJ1-1, with 7 positions matching TRBD1. This CDR3 has 14 amino acids. After removal of 6 bases from V and 3 bases from J, the junction contained 7 bases not matched to a gene. Germline V lookup: CDR1 KGHSH, CDR2 LQKENI. For the CDR3, the DNA is TGTGCCAGCTCTTCAGGACAGGCGTACACTGAAGCTTTCTTT. This sequence encodes CASSSGQAYTEAFF.

J is TRBJ1-2 and V is TRBV6-4; 7 bases agree with TRBD1. CDR3 size: 15 residues. The germline V gene has CDR1 MRHNA and CDR2 SNTAGT. Trimming took 0 bases from V and 5 from J; bases not matched to a gene: 6. The CDR3 protein is CASSDSTGAKYGYTF. Here the CDR3 DNA reads TGTGCCAGCAGTGACTCCACAGGGGCGAAATATGGCTACACCTTC.

The genes are TRBV4-2 and TRBJ2-3; 12 nucleotides agree with TRBD2. Germline CDR1 is LGHNA and CDR2 is YNFKEQ. Germline trimming cut 0 bases from V and 1 base from J; bases unmatched to any gene: 5. The CDR3 is 18 residues long. DNA for the CDR3: TGTGCCAGCAGCCAAGAGGCTAGCGGGAGGGGAGGCACAGATACGCAGTATTTT. This encodes CASSQEASGRGGTDTQYF.

The chain is built from TRBV18 and TRBJ1-5; 11 bases map to TRBD1. Germline V CDR1 and CDR2: KGHSH, LQKENI. Trimming took 5 bases from V and 2 from J; bases not matched to a gene: 2. The CDR3 length is 15 residues. CDR3 bases: TGTGCCAGCTCAAGGACAGGGGGCGGCAATCAGCCCCAGCATTTT. It codes for CASSRTGGGNQPQHF.

The V gene is TRBV7-8, the J gene TRBJ2-7; D is unclear. The ends were cut back, 1 base at V and 3 bases at J, with 13 bases in the middle. CDR1 is SGHVS, CDR2 FQNEAQ, per germline. This CDR3 comprises 15 residues. The CDR3 here is CASSLGSTVDYEQYF. Written as DNA, the CDR3 is TGTGCCAGCAGCTTAGGTAGTACTGTAGACTACGAGCAGTACTTC.

V gene TRBV7-3 combines with J gene TRBJ2-5; a weak D match, TRBD2 (6 bases). Germline V lookup: CDR1 SGHTA, CDR2 FQGTGA. Trimming removed 5 bases from V and 4 bases from J, with 14 bases in between. CDR3 length: 14 residues. CDR3 residues: CASSLGGLGETQYF. In DNA form, the CDR3 reads TGTGCCAGCAGCCTAGGAGGGCTGGGAGAGACCCAGTACTTC. Supplemented by reference TRBV7-3 and TRBJ2-5, the full variable domain reads GAGVSQTPSNKVTEKGKYVELRCDPISGHTALYWYRQSLGQGPEFLIYFQGTGAADDSGLPNDRFFAVRPEGSVSTLKIQRTERGDSAVYLCASSLGGLGETQYFGPGTRLLVL.

This clone has only one observation. The chain combines TRBV3-1 (or the pseudogene TRBV3-2) with TRBJ2-2, with 11 bases fitting TRBD2. V dropped 3 bases and J dropped 3; count of bases not matched to a gene: 3. CDR1 LGHDT and CDR2 YNNKEL come from the germline V gene (reference sequence). The CDR3 covers 16 residues. CDR3 bases: TGTGCCAGCAGCCATTTTAGCGGGAGGGACACCGGGGAGCTGTTTTTT. Amino acids: CASSHFSGRDTGELFF.

Only one count was recorded for this clone. The chain is built from TRBV6-2 or TRBV6-3 and TRBJ1-5, with 11 positions matching TRBD1. In germline, CDR1 is MNHEY, CDR2 SVGEGT. V lost 5 bases, J lost 2 bases, and 11 bases stayed unmatched. The CDR3 runs to 18 residues. The CDR3 DNA reads TGTGCCAGCAGTCACGGACAGGGGGCGGGTAGAGGCAATCAGCCCCAGCATTTT. Protein product: CASSHGQGAGRGNQPQHF.

This clone has only a few counts. The rearrangement joins TRBV5-3 to TRBJ1-3; tentatively, D is TRBD1 (6 bases). TRBV5-3 carries the ORF label, with uncertain function. V was clipped by 6 bases and J by 2 bases, with 21 bases between them. The CDR3 extends over 17 amino acids. CDR3 bases: TGTGCCAGAACCGAGATAAACAGGGAAGTCCCTGGAAACACCATATATTTT. This gives the protein CARTEINREVPGNTIYF.

This clone has just one count. The chain carries TRBV6-2 or TRBV6-3 and TRBJ2-4; 15 positions agree with TRBD2. The CDR3 sequence is 21 residues long. The V and J ends lost 6 bases and 0 bases, in that order; junction bases with no gene match: 15. CDR1 and CDR2 (germline): MNHEY, SVGEGT. The CDR3 region is CASSRGLAGGRWVIAKNIQYF. The CDR3 nucleotides are TGTGCCAGCAGCCGTGGACTAGCGGGAGGGCGCTGGGTCATAGCCAAAAACATTCAGTACTTC.

The chain is built from TRBV9 and TRBJ1-2; TRBD1 might be the D (5 bases). Germline V gene sequence: CDR1 SGDLS, CDR2 YYNGEE. Trimming took off 2 bases at V and 4 bases at J, with 18 bases between the two ends. CDR3 length: 16 residues. The CDR3 DNA follows: TGTGCCAGCAGCGTTCGTGAGGGAGGGGCTTTCTATGGCTACACCTTC. Its translation is CASSVREGGAFYGYTF.

This rearrangement joins TRBV7-8 to TRBJ1-3, with 7 bases aligning to TRBD1. V was pared by 4 bases and J by 0 bases, with 6 bases of the junction left unmatched. The CDR3 contains 16 residues. Germline lookup yields CDR1 SGHVS and CDR2 FQNEAQ. DNA of the CDR3: TGTGCCAGCAGCTCCCGACAGGGAATCTCTGGAAACACCATATATTTT. It is translated as CASSSRQGISGNTIYF.

CDR3 protein: CASSSGGAGNTEAFF. CDR3 in DNA: TGTGCCAGCAGTTCGGGGGGCGCGGGGAACACTGAAGCTTTCTTT. This chain uses TRBV28 with TRBJ1-1; D may be TRBD1 (6 bases). The germline V gene has CDR1 MDHEN and CDR2 SYDVKM. This CDR3 comprises 15 residues. The ends were cut back, 4 bases at V and 1 base at J, with 13 bases in the middle.

The V call is TRBV24-1, the J call TRBJ2-1; TRBD2 matches at 12 bases. This CDR3 comprises 16 residues. V shed 4 bases and J 3 bases; nucleotides not matched to a gene: 3. CDR1 and CDR2 (germline): KGHDR, SFDVKD. DNA for the CDR3: TGTGCCACCAGTGAGCCGACTAGCGGGAGCTACAATGAGCAGTTCTTC. Translated, it gives CATSEPTSGSYNEQFF.

The rearrangement links TRBV28 to TRBJ1-5; no reliable D call. The CDR3 runs 15 residues. Germline CDR1 and CDR2: MDHEN and SYDVKM. Trimming shortened V by 7 bases and J by 0 bases, and 13 bases separated the two germline ends. The CDR3 protein is CASNSLRYSNQPQHF. The CDR3 bases are TGTGCCAGCAATTCACTGAGATATAGCAATCAGCCCCAGCATTTT.

The chain recombines TRBV5-5 with TRBJ2-7; D is ambiguous. Germline loops: CDR1 SGHKS, CDR2 YYEKEE (reference sequence). Trimming took off 7 bases at V and 0 bases at J, with 14 bases between the two ends. This CDR3 comprises 14 residues. CDR3 sequence: CASSGTAYSYEQYF. As DNA, the CDR3 is TGTGCCAGCTCCGGAACAGCCTACTCCTACGAGCAGTACTTC.

The rearrangement uses TRBV5-1 and TRBJ2-1, with 8 bases lining up with TRBD2. The CDR3 is 17 residues long. Per germline, CDR1 SGHRS and CDR2 YFSETQ. J lost 0 bases, V lost 4 bases, and 9 bases had no gene match. CDR3 bases: TGCGCCAGCAGCCCCCCGCCCGGGACTAGCTCCTACAATGAGCAGTTCTTC. Amino acids: CASSPPPGTSSYNEQFF.

The DNA for the CDR3 is TGTGCCAGCAGCTTAGATCGGTGGACTGAAGCTTTCTTT. This sequence encodes CASSLDRWTEAFF. V gene TRBV11-3 combines with J gene TRBJ1-1; D is unresolved. The CDR3 covers 13 residues. The V end lost 0 bases, the J end lost 5 bases, and 7 bases lay between the germline ends. CDR1 and CDR2 (germline): SGHNT, YENEEA.

This CDR3 is CASTGRARDTQYF. The CDR3 DNA reads as TGTGCCAGCACCGGGAGGGCCCGGGATACGCAGTATTTT. The rearrangement uses TRBV27 and TRBJ2-3, with 8 nucleotides matching TRBD2. The CDR3 is 13 residues long. Germline V lookup: CDR1 MNHEY, CDR2 SMNVEV (reference sequence). The V gene end was trimmed by 7 bases and the J gene end by 6 bases; junction bases not matched to a gene: 6.

J is TRBJ2-7 and V is TRBV5-1; TRBD1 agrees at 7 bases. The CDR3 covers 17 residues. The junction had 16 bases not matched to a gene; V was cut back by 3 bases and J by 4 bases. Germline V gene data show CDR1 as SGHRS and CDR2 as YFSETQ. CDR3 protein: CASSSNTGQAFRYEQYF. The CDR3 DNA reads TGCGCCAGCAGCTCCAACACTGGACAGGCTTTTAGGTACGAGCAGTACTTC.

V and J are TRBV5-1 and TRBJ2-1; D possibly corresponds to TRBD2 (6 bases). The CDR3 extends over 15 amino acids. Germline-derived CDR1 and CDR2 are SGHRS and YFSETQ. V was trimmed by 1 base and J by 9 bases, leaving 17 bases between them. The CDR3 loop reads CASSLILAASSEQFF. CDR3 DNA: TGCGCCAGCAGCTTGATATTAGCGGCCTCATCTGAGCAGTTCTTC.